The present entry profiles one TCR beta chain with its context. Its antigen target is currently unknown. It has no much larger one-base neighbor in the sample; base qualities were not kept. This specimen belongs to a study of blood T cell repertoires in COVID-19 (TCRdb year 2020). For context, the study as a whole: Samples from collaborators originated in the United States, Italy and Spain and spanned both the acute and convalescent phases of COVID-19. The prospective study material was composed of cDNA or gDNA derived from T cells, B-cell-depleted T cells, or PBMCs. Subjects who had been exposed to COVID-19, were actively infected with it, or had recovered from it provided the deeply sampled blood TCRbeta repertoires that made up the dataset. The repertoires were made available in a free public database intended to serve as a resource for research on the immune response to SARS-CoV-2. Samples were obtained from the ongoing ImmuneRACE study (first 160 participants) and from 1,200 or so subjects provided by 6 global collaborators. The sample metadata nearly always contained a de-identified subject ID, COVID-19 status, age in years and sex. HLA class I and class II types, where available, came from metadata supplied by the sample provider rather than from assay-based typing.

The CDR3 covers 11 residues, taking in both the cysteine and the phenylalanine. Solely the CDR3 DNA is kept, with 33 bases framed from the first base. Taken from the germline V gene, the CDR1 and CDR2 loops are SGHDT and YYEEEE. The junction shows trimming of 4 bases on V and 5 bases on J, plus 6 bases between the germline ends. TCRbeta CDR3 regions were amplified from genomic DNA by means of the immunoSEQ Assay, a bias-controlled multiplex PCR. Turning to the authors' computational methods: The number of nucleated cells in each sample was estimated by amplification of reference gene primers within the assay. To quantify the absolute abundance of each unique TCRbeta CDR3 rearrangement, sequence reads were collapsed and filtered. For each sample, productive Simpson clonality was calculated as the square root of Simpson's diversity index across productive rearrangements. In its TCRdb copy, this immuneACCESS table keeps in-frame sequences only and misses some clones. Where compared with another copy, unresolved V genes explain less than half of these, and the others have no known cause. V, J and clone size derive from that table, while D and trimming were established from the DNA sequence. For this sample there are more than 65,000 clones; more than 70% appear just once. The top ten clones comprise roughly 4.6% of the sample.

Whole blood was collected in K2EDTA tubes by collaborating institutions according to the institutions' own protocols. For TCRbeta analysis, collaborator samples were shipped as frozen whole blood, as isolated PBMCs, or as DNA extracted from either sample type. What the authors observed across the whole study: The quantity of clinical and demographic metadata differed by source and by participant and was supplied without curation.

The source of this sequence is a man of 80 years or more with acute or convalescent COVID-19. The chain couples TRBV5-6 to TRBJ2-5; no D gene can be assigned with confidence. The sequenced sample was peripheral blood. The sequenced DNA: TGTGCCAGCAGCATGCAGGAGACCCAGTACTTC. It codes for CASSMQETQYF.